This is a list of T cell receptor beta chains from one sample in a study of shared clonotypes between healthy human individuals. Measured with immunoSEQ multiplex PCR; TCRdb has only the in-frame clones, and not every one. The profile shows millions of clones, more than 90% of them singletons. The sample consisted of naive CD4+ T cells sorted from blood. The source of these receptors is a man younger than 30 in good health. Each CDR3 is given with its conserved first and last residue. The order of the fields is D gene, V gene, J gene, clone size, CDR3 DNA, CDR3 protein. A D gene is named only where the DNA matches it firmly. Clone size is given for some rows only: seen once, a few or many times, or a class if the clone is expanded.

d_call: -
v_call: TRBV6-6
j_call: TRBJ2-3
clone_size: -
cdr3_nt: TGTGCCAGCAGACTAGACAGCACAGATACGCAGTATTTT
cdr3_aa: CASRLDSTDTQYF

d_call: -
v_call: TRBV10-3
j_call: TRBJ2-2
clone_size: -
cdr3_nt: TGTGCCATCAGTGATCTGACCACGGCCCTTAACACCGGGGAGCTGTTTTTT
cdr3_aa: CAISDLTTALNTGELFF

d_call: TRBD1
v_call: TRBV5-8
j_call: TRBJ2-1
clone_size: -
cdr3_nt: TGTGCCAGCAGCTCCGGACAGGGGCGAACTTCTGAGCAGTTCTTC
cdr3_aa: CASSSGQGRTSEQFF

d_call: TRBD1
v_call: TRBV27
j_call: TRBJ2-7
clone_size: once
cdr3_nt: TGTGCCAGCAGTGGGACCGAGACAGGGTTCTACGAGCAGTACTTC
cdr3_aa: CASSGTETGFYEQYF

d_call: -
v_call: TRBV19
j_call: TRBJ1-3
clone_size: -
cdr3_nt: TGTGCCAGTAGTATAGAGATCTCTGGAAACACCATATATTTT
cdr3_aa: CASSIEISGNTIYF

d_call: -
v_call: TRBV5-1
j_call: TRBJ1-1
clone_size: -
cdr3_nt: TGCGCCAGCAGCAGGGCCGGGGGGCGAAACACTGAAGCTTTCTTT
cdr3_aa: CASSRAGGRNTEAFF

d_call: -
v_call: TRBV2
j_call: TRBJ2-5
clone_size: -
cdr3_nt: TGTGCCAGCAGCGGAGGTACCGGGCCCCAGGAGACCCAGTACTTC
cdr3_aa: CASSGGTGPQETQYF

d_call: TRBD1
v_call: TRBV5-1
j_call: TRBJ2-7
clone_size: once
cdr3_nt: TGCGCCAGCAGCCTACAGACAGGGTCGAGCGAGCAGTACTTC
cdr3_aa: CASSLQTGSSEQYF

d_call: -
v_call: TRBV13
j_call: TRBJ2-7
clone_size: -
cdr3_nt: TGTGCCAGCAGCCCCGGGGCCCGTGAAGTCCGGTACTTC
cdr3_aa: CASSPGAREVRYF

d_call: TRBD1
v_call: TRBV19
j_call: TRBJ1-1
clone_size: -
cdr3_nt: TGTGCCAGTAGTATATCGGGACAGGGAACTGAAGCTTTCTTT
cdr3_aa: CASSISGQGTEAFF

d_call: -
v_call: TRBV6-5
j_call: TRBJ1-2
clone_size: -
cdr3_nt: TGTGCCAGCAGTTCGACAGCCTATGGCTACACCTTC
cdr3_aa: CASSSTAYGYTF

d_call: TRBD1
v_call: TRBV4-3
j_call: TRBJ2-3
clone_size: -
cdr3_nt: TGCGCCAGCAGCCAAGACGGGACAGGGGGTGATACGCAGTATTTT
cdr3_aa: CASSQDGTGGDTQYF

d_call: TRBD2
v_call: TRBV19
j_call: TRBJ2-1
clone_size: -
cdr3_nt: TGTGCCAGTAGTATCTCCGTGATGAGTAGCGGGAAGGTTAACAATGAGCAGTTCTTC
cdr3_aa: CASSISVMSSGKVNNEQFF

d_call: -
v_call: TRBV19
j_call: TRBJ1-2
clone_size: -
cdr3_nt: TGTGCCAGTAGTACCCTCAGGTTATCTCGGTATGGCTACACCTTC
cdr3_aa: CASSTLRLSRYGYTF

d_call: -
v_call: TRBV10-3
j_call: TRBJ2-5
clone_size: -
cdr3_nt: TGTGCCATCAGACCGGACAGACAAGAGACCCAGTACTTC
cdr3_aa: CAIRPDRQETQYF

d_call: -
v_call: TRBV29-1
j_call: TRBJ2-7
clone_size: -
cdr3_nt: TGCAGCGCTATGTGGACAATTGACTCCTACGAGCAGTACTTC
cdr3_aa: CSAMWTIDSYEQYF

d_call: -
v_call: TRBV28
j_call: TRBJ2-1
clone_size: -
cdr3_nt: TGTGCCAGCAGTTCTTTGGGTTTTAACTACAATGAGCAGTTCTTC
cdr3_aa: CASSSLGFNYNEQFF